The 32 T cell receptor beta chains given below trace back to one sample, sequenced in a study of technical replicates of blood from several donors. TCRdb keeps only in-frame clones here, not all; method: immunoSEQ multiplex PCR. This sample yields just over 70,000 clones, of which approximately 94% are seen a single time; 0.3% to 0.45% belongs to the top ten. Sequenced material: T cells isolated from PBMCs. The source of these receptors is a human donor in good health.

The rearrangement links TRBV5-1 to TRBJ1-2; the match to TRBD1 covers 7 bases. The CDR3 length is 15 residues. V was pared by 0 bases and J by 2 bases, with 4 bases of the junction left unmatched. The germline V gene has CDR1 SGHRS and CDR2 YFSETQ. The CDR3 DNA sequence: TGCGCCAGCAGCTTGGAGGCAGGGGGAAACTATGGCTACACCTTC. It yields the protein CASSLEAGGNYGYTF.

The chain recombines TRBV13 with TRBJ2-5, with TRBD1 matching over 7 bases. The germline V gene has CDR1 PRHDT and CDR2 FYEKMQ (reference sequence). The V segment lost 4 bases and the J segment 7 bases; nucleotides outside the gene matches: 12. The CDR3 loop spans 15 amino acids. The DNA of the CDR3 is TGTGCCAGCAGCTCCATTGACGGACAGGTGTGGACCCAGTACTTC. As protein: CASSSIDGQVWTQYF. The whole variable domain, remainder taken from reference TRBV13 and TRBJ2-5, is AAGVIQSPRHLIKEKRETATLKCYPIPRHDTVYWYQQGPGQDPQFLISFYEKMQSDKGSIPDRFSAQQFSDYHSELNMSSLELGDSALYFCASSSIDGQVWTQYFGPGTRLLVL.

The chain employs TRBV4-2 and TRBJ2-2, with TRBD2 matching 7 bases. The CDR3 is 20 residues long. Germline CDR1 and CDR2: LGHNA and YNFKEQ. V gave up 4 bases and J gave up 1 base; unmatched junction bases: 18. This CDR3 is CASSLSREGPYTRNTGELFF. The CDR3 DNA reads TGTGCCAGCAGCCTAAGCAGGGAGGGCCCATATACTAGGAACACCGGGGAGCTGTTTTTT.

V usage is TRBV28 and J usage is TRBJ1-1; no clear D. The CDR3 runs to 15 residues. V gave up 5 bases and J gave up 5 bases, with 18 bases separating them. The V gene's germline CDR1 is MDHEN and CDR2 SYDVKM. The CDR3 coding sequence is TGTGCCAGCAGTAACCCCACGCTAGGAGAAACTGAAGCTTTCTTT. As protein: CASSNPTLGETEAFF.

Only a few counts were recorded for this clone. The chain combines TRBV5-4 with TRBJ2-7, with 8 bases fitting TRBD2. The CDR3 runs 15 residues. With V trimmed by 5 bases and J by 6 bases, 13 bases remained unmatched. The germline gives CDR1 SGHNT, CDR2 YYREEE (reference sequence). The CDR3 DNA follows: TGTGCCAGCAGTGGGACGGGGCGGGAGGATGGCGAGCAGTACTTC. Its translation is CASSGTGREDGEQYF.

This sequence joins TRBV7-2 and TRBJ2-1; 11 bases align to TRBD1. The CDR3 runs to 15 residues. J was trimmed by 2 bases and V by 5 bases; bases with no gene match: 2. The germline V gene encodes CDR1 SGHTA and CDR2 FQGNSA. The CDR3: CASSLGQGAYNEQFF. CDR3 DNA sequence: TGTGCCAGCAGCCTGGGACAGGGGGCCTACAATGAGCAGTTCTTC.

The chain uses TRBV20-1 and TRBJ2-7; D is unclear. The V end lost 3 bases, the J end lost 1 base, and 4 bases lay between the germline ends. This CDR3 region has 11 residues. Germline V gene data show CDR1 as DFQATT and CDR2 as SNEGSKA (reference sequence). DNA for the CDR3: TGCAGTGCTAGCCTTTCCTACGAGCAGTACTTC. It codes for CSASLSYEQYF.

This rearrangement joins TRBV5-8 to TRBJ1-2; no reliable D call. Germline V gene sequence: CDR1 SGHTS, CDR2 YDEGEE. The CDR3 sequence is 14 residues long. Trimming removed 4 bases from V and 5 bases from J, with 15 bases in between. The CDR3 sequence: CASSPGSDAYGYTF. CDR3 in DNA: TGTGCCAGCAGCCCCGGGTCAGACGCTTATGGCTACACCTTC. Based on the CDR3 plus reference TRBV5-8 and TRBJ1-2, the full variable domain is EAGVTQSPTHLIKTRGQQATLRCSPISGHTSVYWYQQALGLGLQFLLWYDEGEERNRGNFPPRFSGRQFPNYSSELNVNALELEDSALYLCASSPGSDAYGYTFGSGTRLTVV.

This clone was recorded a few times. The chain employs TRBV10-3 and TRBJ2-2; TRBD2 matches at 7 bases. V lost 6 bases, J lost 0 bases, and 1 base stayed unmatched. Germline V gene data show CDR1 as ENHRY and CDR2 as SYGVKD. CDR3 size: 14 residues. CDR3 sequence (DNA): TGTGCCATCAGGGGGAGGGCGAACACCGGGGAGCTGTTTTTT. Residues: CAIRGRANTGELFF.

The chain's CDR3 is CASITNRGGGEQFF. The CDR3 bases are TGTGCCAGCATTACTAACCGAGGGGGCGGAGAGCAGTTCTTC. The chain combines TRBV7-3 with TRBJ2-1; 7 nucleotides line up with TRBD1. J lost 10 bases, V lost 7 bases, and 13 bases had no gene match. Germline values: CDR1 SGHTA, CDR2 FQGTGA. This CDR3 contains 14 residues.

The chain recombines TRBV18 with TRBJ1-5; perhaps TRBD1 as D (6 bases). This CDR3 region has 18 residues. Between the trimmed V and J ends, which lost 0 bases and 4 bases, there was a span of 19 bases. The germline V gene has CDR1 KGHSH and CDR2 LQKENI. CDR3 residues: CASSPPLSAGAYNQPQHF. Here the CDR3 DNA reads TGTGCCAGCTCACCACCGTTGTCCGCAGGGGCCTATAATCAGCCCCAGCATTTT.

V usage is TRBV28 and J usage is TRBJ2-1; D perhaps matches TRBD2 (5 bases). Germline V lookup: CDR1 MDHEN, CDR2 SYDVKM. V was trimmed by 6 bases and J by 1 base, leaving 7 bases between them. CDR3 length: 13 amino acids. The CDR3 DNA sequence: TGTGCCAGCAGAACTAGTTCCTACAATGAGCAGTTCTTC. Its translation: CASRTSSYNEQFF.

The chain uses TRBV29-1 and TRBJ1-4; 7 nucleotides match TRBD1. The CDR3 is 13 amino acids. V was pared by 6 bases and J by 6 bases, with 7 bases of the junction left unmatched. Germline V gene data show CDR1 as SQVTM and CDR2 as ANQGSEA. CDR3 loop: CSVYRQGDEKLFF. The CDR3 coding sequence is TGCAGCGTCTATAGACAGGGAGATGAAAAACTGTTTTTT.

The chain couples TRBV5-1 to TRBJ2-7; 7 positions match TRBD2. V trimming: 5 bases; J trimming: 3 bases; junction bases outside the gene matches: 8. The CDR3 covers 14 residues. Germline CDR1 reads SGHRS; CDR2 reads YFSETQ. CDR3 amino acids: CASRPGLQLYEQYF. CDR3 nucleotide sequence: TGCGCCAGCAGACCGGGACTACAACTCTACGAGCAGTACTTC.

The chain links TRBV13 to TRBJ2-3; 7 nucleotides line up with TRBD2. The V and J ends lost 4 bases and 3 bases, in that order; junction bases with no gene match: 10. The length of the CDR3 is 16 residues. Germline values: CDR1 PRHDT, CDR2 FYEKMQ (reference sequence). The CDR3: CASSSAVGGPTDTQYF. DNA of the CDR3: TGTGCCAGCAGCTCAGCGGTGGGAGGGCCTACAGATACGCAGTATTTT.

The chain uses TRBV6-5 and TRBJ1-1; no reliable D call. This CDR3 is 12 amino acids long. V was cut by 0 bases and J by 11 bases, with 10 bases left in between. From germline, CDR1 is MNHEY and CDR2 SVGAGI. The CDR3 loop reads CASSYSGTWAFF. CDR3 nucleotides: TGTGCCAGCAGTTACTCTGGCACCTGGGCTTTCTTT.

This clone showed up just once. The V call is TRBV7-8, the J call TRBJ2-7; TRBD2 might be the D (5 bases). CDR3 size: 13 residues. The V gene lost 5 bases and the J gene lost 6 bases, with 14 bases spanning the gap. From germline, CDR1 is SGHVS and CDR2 FQNEAQ. The CDR3 sequence is CASSPGLRVEQYF. Written as DNA, the CDR3 is TGTGCCAGCAGCCCCGGACTCCGTGTCGAGCAGTACTTC.

The V gene is TRBV4-1, the J gene TRBJ2-2; 9 nucleotides line up with TRBD1. This CDR3 has 16 amino acids. The V segment lost 3 bases and the J segment 6 bases; nucleotides outside the gene matches: 8. Per the germline V gene, CDR1 is MGHRA and CDR2 is YSYEKL. The CDR3 reads CASSQWTGTGPGELFF. The CDR3 nucleotides are TGCGCCAGCAGCCAGTGGACCGGGACAGGGCCCGGGGAGCTGTTTTTT.

This rearrangement joins TRBV19 to TRBJ2-3; no clear D. The CDR3 length is 15 residues. Germline V gives CDR1 LNHDA, CDR2 SQIVND (reference sequence). Trimming stripped 3 bases from V and 0 bases from J, with 10 bases between. CDR3 protein: CASSIGRRSTDTQYF. The CDR3 nucleotides are TGTGCCAGTAGTATCGGTCGCAGGAGCACAGATACGCAGTATTTT.

V usage is TRBV13 and J usage is TRBJ1-5; 9 bases agree with TRBD1. The V segment lost 5 bases and the J segment 9 bases; nucleotides outside the gene matches: 2. The CDR3 spans 12 residues. Germline CDR1 and CDR2: PRHDT and FYEKMQ (reference sequence). This chain's CDR3 is CASSTGGAPQHF. CDR3 nucleotides: TGTGCCAGCAGCACAGGGGGCGCGCCCCAGCATTTT.

This chain joins TRBV13 and TRBJ2-1, with D perhaps matching TRBD2 (6 bases). This CDR3 has 16 residues. Germline-derived CDR1 and CDR2 are PRHDT and FYEKMQ (reference sequence). With 4 bases removed from V and 2 bases from J, the gap between germline ends came to 15 bases. The CDR3 here is CASSSPLARAYNEQFF. CDR3 sequence (DNA): TGTGCCAGCAGCTCTCCTCTAGCGCGCGCCTACAATGAGCAGTTCTTC.

The chain couples TRBV11-2 to TRBJ2-2; D is possibly TRBD1 (6 bases). The CDR3 extends over 15 amino acids. The V gene lost 5 bases and the J gene lost 3 bases, with 13 bases spanning the gap. Germline V gene data show CDR1 as SGHAT and CDR2 as FQNNGV. The CDR3: CASSGRTAHTGELFF. Here the CDR3 DNA reads TGTGCCAGCAGCGGAAGGACAGCCCACACCGGGGAGCTGTTTTTT.

This clone has a handful of counts. CDR3 coding DNA: TGTGCCAGCAGTGAAGCAGGACCAGGGAGGACTGAAGCTTTCTTT. It yields the protein CASSEAGPGRTEAFF. This rearrangement joins TRBV6-1 to TRBJ1-1; maybe TRBD1 (5 bases). Trimming left V 0 bases short and J 5 bases short, with 13 bases between. CDR1 is MNHNS and CDR2 is SASEGT in the germline V gene. This CDR3 comprises 15 residues.

The chain couples TRBV14 to TRBJ1-1; possibly TRBD1 for D (5 bases). This CDR3 is 15 amino acids long. The germline gives CDR1 SGHDN, CDR2 FVKESK. With 7 bases removed from V and 10 bases from J, the gap between germline ends came to 25 bases. CDR3 sequence reads: CASTPDVVEGIVAFF. The CDR3 nucleotides are TGTGCCAGCACCCCGGACGTAGTGGAGGGGATAGTAGCTTTCTTT.

This clone was seen a few times. The J gene is TRBJ1-5, the V gene TRBV30; D might be TRBD1 (6 bases). V dropped 3 bases and J dropped 4 bases, with 16 bases sitting between them. The CDR3 is 15 amino acids. The V gene's germline CDR1 is GTSNPN and CDR2 SVGIG (reference sequence). The CDR3 loop is CAWSAGAEGNQPQHF. DNA of the CDR3: TGTGCCTGGAGCGCAGGGGCCGAGGGAAATCAGCCCCAGCATTTT. The entire variable domain, with the rest obtained from reference TRBV30 and TRBJ1-5, is as follows: SQTIHQWPATLVQPVGSPLSLECTVEGTSNPNLYWYRQAAGRGLQLLFYSVGIGQISSEVPQNLSASRPQDRQFILSSKKLLLSDSGFYLCAWSAGAEGNQPQHFGDGTRLSIL.

V usage is TRBV6-5 and J usage is TRBJ2-1, with TRBD2 matching over 9 bases. Germline loops: CDR1 MNHEY, CDR2 SVGAGI. Trimming cost V 6 bases and J 9 bases; bases outside gene matches: 9. This CDR3 region has 14 residues. CDR3 region: CASSPGTSQVEQFF. CDR3 bases: TGTGCCAGCAGCCCCGGGACTAGCCAAGTTGAGCAGTTCTTC.

This rearrangement joins TRBV5-3 to TRBJ2-6; D remains ambiguous. TRBV5-3 is an ORF, and what it does is uncertain. The CDR3 spans 15 residues. V was pared by 0 bases and J by 4 bases, with 8 bases between. The CDR3 here is CARSLAFKGANVLTF. The CDR3 DNA sequence: TGTGCCAGAAGCTTGGCCTTTAAAGGGGCCAACGTCCTGACTTTC.

V is TRBV5-4 and J is TRBJ1-1; the D is unclear. CDR1 and CDR2 from the germline V gene are SGHNT and YYREEE (reference sequence). V was pared by 2 bases and J by 7 bases, with 9 bases between. CDR3 size: 12 residues. The CDR3 region is CASSFTEVEAFF. The DNA of the CDR3 is TGTGCCAGCAGCTTTACGGAGGTTGAAGCTTTCTTT. The full variable domain, its missing parts supplied by reference TRBV5-4 and TRBJ1-1, is ETGVTQSPTHLIKTRGQQVTLRCSSQSGHNTVSWYQQALGQGPQFIFQYYREEENGRGNFPPRFSGLQFPNYSSELNVNALELDDSALYLCASSFTEVEAFFGQGTRLTVV.

The V and J genes are TRBV7-9 and TRBJ1-2; D is perhaps TRBD1 (6 bases). This CDR3 is 16 amino acids long. Germline-derived CDR1 and CDR2 are SEHNR and FQNEAQ (reference sequence). The ends were cut back, 5 bases at V and 8 bases at J, with 24 bases in the middle. CDR3 loop: CASSRDGNRGQGGYTF. The CDR3 DNA reads as TGTGCCAGCAGCCGTGATGGGAATCGGGGCCAGGGGGGCTACACCTTC.

The chain uses TRBV6-4 and TRBJ2-3, with TRBD1 identical over 7 bases. Trimming cost V 2 bases and J 2 bases; bases outside gene matches: 7. CDR1 is MRHNA, CDR2 SNTAGT, per germline. CDR3 size: 16 residues. The CDR3: CASSDGRDRPTDTQYF. Written as DNA, the CDR3 is TGTGCCAGCAGTGACGGCCGGGACAGACCCACAGATACGCAGTATTTT.

The chain joins TRBV4-2 to TRBJ2-1; D possibly corresponds to TRBD1 (6 bases). Trimming pared 6 bases from V and 5 bases from J, leaving 17 bases between. Germline-derived CDR1 and CDR2 are LGHNA and YNFKEQ. The CDR3 covers 15 residues. Written as DNA, the CDR3 is TGTGCCAGCAGTCAGGGGTGGCGGGTGAACAATGAGCAGTTCTTC. It codes for CASSQGWRVNNEQFF.

The chain combines TRBV5-6 with TRBJ1-2, with a tentative D call TRBD1 (5 bases). The CDR3 sequence is 16 residues long. Per the germline V gene, CDR1 is SGHDT and CDR2 is YYEEEE. Trimming took off 1 base at V and 13 bases at J, with 26 bases between the two ends. The CDR3 loop reads CASSLWTSPDGLGFTF. CDR3 DNA: TGTGCCAGCAGCTTGTGGACATCTCCGGATGGCTTGGGTTTCACCTTC.